This paragraph reports one T cell receptor (beta chain). What it binds is not known. The data were taken from a study of T cell repertoires in ileal Crohn's disease. Study summary: At surgery, about 36% of patients smoked, with median disease duration about eight years. The M0 sample came from the inflamed ileal portion of the resected specimen. The study's findings and limits: Sorted CD8 T cells held more high-frequency clones than CD4. Endoscopic recurrence occurred in every patient whose clonality exceeded 26.8%.

The time point here: inflamed ileum from the surgical specimen. Sequenced by immunoSEQ multiplex PCR; TCRdb stores in-frame clones only, minus some. The table lists under 2,000 clones, about 86% of them singletons. Germline assignment: CDR1 SGDLS and CDR2 YYNGEE. CDR3 length: 14 residues. Between the trimmed V and J ends, which lost 0 bases and 6 bases, there was a span of 13 bases. This sequence joins TRBV9 and TRBJ2-7, with D perhaps TRBD1 or TRBD2 (5 bases each). This sequence was found in an adult with Crohn's disease. Sequences were obtained from ileal tissue. The CDR3 DNA reads as TGTGCCAGCAGCGTAGTGGGGGACGCCAGCGAGCAGTACTTC. Encoded protein: CASSVVGDASEQYF.